The clone carrying this TCR beta chain occurred once. Its antigen is unknown. This sample was taken from a study of cytomegalovirus exposure and HLA in healthy donors. Study findings and constraints: The tendency of first-cohort TCR clusters to co-occur in the 95 to 150 validation repertoires was the finding of a later analysis.

The method was immunoSEQ multiplex PCR; TCRdb's version includes in-frame clones alone and lacks a portion of them. The sample lists tens of thousands of clones; roughly nine tenths were seen once. Germline V gives CDR1 SGHTA, CDR2 FQGNSA. The germline V and J ends were trimmed by 1 base and 3 bases, with 13 bases remaining between them. CDR3 size: 15 residues. This clonotype was obtained from a woman younger than 35 in good health and CMV-seronegative. The sequencing input was PBMCs. The chain has TRBV7-2 and TRBJ2-7; possibly TRBD1 for D (5 bases). The CDR3 DNA reads as TGTGCCAGCAGCTTAGGTCTGGGGCAAATCTACGAGCAGTACTTC. Its protein product is CASSLGLGQIYEQYF. Full variable domain (missing parts from reference TRBV7-2 and TRBJ2-7): GAGVSQSPSNKVTEKGKDVELRCDPISGHTALYWYRQSLGQGLEFLIYFQGNSAPDKSGLPSDRFSAERTGGSVSTLTIQRTQQEDSAVYLCASSLGLGQIYEQYFGPGTRLTVT.